The 15 T cell receptor beta chains below all came from one sample that was sequenced in a study of Tregs in tolerant kidney transplant recipients. The assay was immunoSEQ multiplex PCR, and TCRdb's table has in-frame clones only and misses some. The sample includes around 86,000 clones, 91% seen only once; the top ten take around 1.6%. Mixed chimerism was transient after nonmyeloablative marrow transplants from related graft donors. Material: CD4+ T cells from blood (PBMCs), obtained 24 months after the transplant. These receptors all stem from a human patient who received a combined kidney and bone marrow transplant. Some T cells may possibly be graft donor cells.

This clone was found once. The CDR3 loop reads CASSDSGQTYNEQFF. The DNA for the CDR3 is TGTGCCAGCAGTGACTCAGGACAGACATACAATGAGCAGTTCTTC. This chain joins TRBV6-4 and TRBJ2-1; D is possibly TRBD1 (6 bases). Trimming took 0 bases from V and 4 from J, leaving 10 bases between them. CDR3 length equals 15 residues. Germline loops: CDR1 MRHNA, CDR2 SNTAGT.

The V gene is TRBV6-6, the J gene TRBJ2-5; 8 bases map to TRBD2. V was pared by 5 bases and J by 5 bases, with 10 bases of the junction left unmatched. This CDR3 has 15 amino acids. The germline gives CDR1 MNHNY, CDR2 SVGAGI (reference sequence). CDR3 nucleotides: TGTGCCAGCAGTCCGGGGGGGCCGTTAGTGGAGACCCAGTACTTC. Its protein product is CASSPGGPLVETQYF.

This chain connects TRBV6-5 to TRBJ1-2, with 10 bases that match TRBD1. Germline V gene lookup returns CDR1 MNHEY and CDR2 SVGAGI. This CDR3 has 15 amino acids. Trimming took 2 bases from V and 2 from J; bases not matched to a gene: 2. The CDR3: CASSYGQGVNYGYTF. CDR3 in DNA: TGTGCCAGCAGTTACGGACAGGGGGTCAACTATGGCTACACCTTC.

This chain uses TRBV7-2 with TRBJ2-4, with 15 bases fitting TRBD2. V trimming: 5 bases; J trimming: 5 bases; junction bases outside the gene matches: 7. In germline, CDR1 is SGHTA, CDR2 FQGNSA. The CDR3 covers 17 residues. The CDR3 nucleotides read TGTGCCAGCAGCCCGGGGACTAGCGGGGGGTCCCAAAACATTCAGTACTTC. It specifies CASSPGTSGGSQNIQYF.

The chain combines TRBV5-1 with TRBJ2-1, with D hard to call. V gave up 2 bases and J gave up 1 base, with 4 bases separating them. The CDR3 is 13 amino acids. Germline V gene sequence: CDR1 SGHRS, CDR2 YFSETQ. CDR3 DNA: TGCGCCAGCAGCTTCCTATCCTACAATGAGCAGTTCTTC. Its protein product is CASSFLSYNEQFF.

This clone has just one count. This chain uses TRBV7-2 with TRBJ2-2, with no clear D. The V gene's germline CDR1 is SGHTA and CDR2 FQGNSA. The CDR3 is 16 residues long. V lost 5 bases, J lost 0 bases, and 13 bases lay in between. The CDR3 sequence: CASSQSPVSNTGELFF. The DNA for the CDR3 is TGTGCCAGCAGCCAATCCCCAGTTTCGAACACCGGGGAGCTGTTTTTT.

The chain is built from TRBV28 and TRBJ2-7; D is possibly TRBD1 (5 bases). Trimming cost V 6 bases and J 5 bases, with 11 bases left between them. CDR1 and CDR2 (germline): MDHEN, SYDVKM. The CDR3 sequence is 12 residues long. CDR3 in amino acids: CASSVRVHEQYF. The DNA of the CDR3 is TGTGCCAGCAGCGTCAGGGTTCACGAGCAGTACTTC.

The DNA for the CDR3 is TGCGCCAGCAATTGGGGGGACGTCCAAGAGACCCAGTACTTC. Protein: CASNWGDVQETQYF. This chain joins TRBV5-1 and TRBJ2-5; D perhaps matches TRBD2 (6 bases). The CDR3 is 14 amino acids. The V gene lost 6 bases and the J gene lost 1 base, with 13 bases spanning the gap. Germline V lookup: CDR1 SGHRS, CDR2 YFSETQ.

The chain joins TRBV10-2 to TRBJ2-7; 12 bases align to TRBD2. Germline values: CDR1 WSHSY, CDR2 SAAADI. Losses at the gene ends were 0 bases for V and 3 bases for J; bases not matched to a gene: 9. This CDR3 region has 18 residues. The CDR3 DNA reads TGCGCCAGCAGTGAGTCGGTTTCGGCTAGCGGGGGGGGCTACGAGCAGTACTTC. Protein product: CASSESVSASGGGYEQYF.

The genes are TRBV6-5 and TRBJ2-7, with D possibly being TRBD1 (6 bases). Deletions cut 5 bases from V and 12 bases from J, with 26 bases between. Germline CDR1 reads MNHEY; CDR2 reads SVGAGI. The CDR3 is made up of 15 amino acids. The CDR3 nucleotides read TGTGCCAGCAGTCCCAACCAGCGGACAGATCATATACGGTACTTC. Protein product: CASSPNQRTDHIRYF.

The chain joins TRBV18 to TRBJ1-1; TRBD1 might be the D (5 bases). Trimming removed 3 bases at V and 1 base at J, with 6 bases between. The CDR3 is made up of 13 amino acids. From germline, CDR1 is KGHSH and CDR2 LQKENI. In DNA, the CDR3 is TGTGCCAGCTCACCGACAGCGAACACTGAAGCTTTCTTT. Protein: CASSPTANTEAFF.

The J gene is TRBJ1-1, the V gene TRBV11-3; D not resolved. The CDR3 has 12 residues. Deletions cut 2 bases from V and 5 bases from J, with 6 bases between. Germline CDR1 and CDR2: SGHNT and YENEEA. CDR3 DNA sequence: TGTGCCAGCAGCTTACGAGAAACTGAAGCTTTCTTT. Amino acid sequence: CASSLRETEAFF. The full variable domain, completed using reference TRBV11-3 and TRBJ1-1, is EAGVVQSPRYKIIEKKQPVAFWCNPISGHNTLYWYLQNLGQGPELLIRYENEEAVDDSQLPKDRFSAERLKGVDSTLKIQPAELGDSAVYLCASSLRETEAFFGQGTRLTVV.

This clone was counted once. The rearrangement joins TRBV19 to TRBJ2-1; 7 nucleotides line up with TRBD2. The V segment lost 5 bases and the J segment 4 bases; nucleotides outside the gene matches: 8. Germline loops: CDR1 LNHDA, CDR2 SQIVND (reference sequence). The CDR3 contains 15 residues. The CDR3 here is CASSQTGGRYNEQFF. CDR3 coding DNA: TGTGCCAGTAGTCAAACGGGAGGCAGGTACAATGAGCAGTTCTTC.

V gene TRBV7-9 combines with J gene TRBJ1-1, with a weak D call TRBD1 (6 bases). The CDR3 has 14 residues. CDR1 and CDR2 (germline): SEHNR, FQNEAQ (reference sequence). Trimming took 7 bases from V and 2 from J, leaving 14 bases between them. The CDR3: CASTRGTPNTEAFF. The CDR3, as DNA: TGTGCCAGCACCAGAGGGACACCTAACACTGAAGCTTTCTTT.

The genes are TRBV6-5 and TRBJ2-2; 10 bases agree with TRBD1. There are 15 residues in the CDR3. Germline V lookup: CDR1 MNHEY, CDR2 SVGAGI. The V segment lost 6 bases and the J segment 3 bases; nucleotides outside the gene matches: 4. In nucleotides, the CDR3 is TGTGCCAGCAGGCGACAGGGGGCAGACACCGGGGAGCTGTTTTTT. Protein: CASRRQGADTGELFF.